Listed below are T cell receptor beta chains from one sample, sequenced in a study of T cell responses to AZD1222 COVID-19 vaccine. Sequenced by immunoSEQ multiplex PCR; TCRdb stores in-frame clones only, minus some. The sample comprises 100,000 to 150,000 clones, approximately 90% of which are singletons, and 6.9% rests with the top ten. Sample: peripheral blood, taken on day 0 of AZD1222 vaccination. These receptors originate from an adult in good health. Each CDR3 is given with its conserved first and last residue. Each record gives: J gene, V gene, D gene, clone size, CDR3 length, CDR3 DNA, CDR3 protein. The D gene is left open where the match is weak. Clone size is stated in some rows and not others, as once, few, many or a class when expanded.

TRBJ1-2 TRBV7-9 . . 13 TGTGCCAGCAGCTCCGAGGGGGGGGTGGACTACACCTTC CASSSEGGVDYTF
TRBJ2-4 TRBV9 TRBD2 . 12 TGTGCCAGCAGCAGGGAGGGTTACATTCAGTACTTC CASSREGYIQYF
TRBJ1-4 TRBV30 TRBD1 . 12 TGTGCCTGGAAACAGGGGGATGAAAAACTGTTTTTT CAWKQGDEKLFF
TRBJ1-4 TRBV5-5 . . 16 TGTGCCAGCAGCTTAGAACGACCGGGATATAATGAAAAACTGTTTTTT CASSLERPGYNEKLFF
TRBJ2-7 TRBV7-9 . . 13 TGTGCCAGCAGCTCCCCCGCTAGCTACGAGCAGTACTTC CASSSPASYEQYF
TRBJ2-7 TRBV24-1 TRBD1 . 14 TGTGCCACCAGCCTGACAGGGGGCAACTACGAGCAGTACTTC CATSLTGGNYEQYF
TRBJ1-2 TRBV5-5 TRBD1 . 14 TGTGCCAGCAGCGTGGGACAGGGGGCCTATGGCTACACCTTC CASSVGQGAYGYTF
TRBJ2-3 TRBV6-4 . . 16 TGTGCCAGCAGTGACTGGGGGGATGCTAGCACAGATACGCAGTATTTT CASSDWGDASTDTQYF
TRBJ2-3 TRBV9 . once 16 TGTGCCAGCAGCGTAGAGGCTCACACCGAGGAGGATACGCAGTATTTT CASSVEAHTEEDTQYF
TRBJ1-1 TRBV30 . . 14 TGTGCCTGGAGTGTGTCCAGGGTGGGCACTGAAGCTTTCTTT CAWSVSRVGTEAFF
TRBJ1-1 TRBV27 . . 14 TGTGCCAGCAGCCCGTGGGCCTTACGCGCTGAAGCTTTCTTT CASSPWALRAEAFF
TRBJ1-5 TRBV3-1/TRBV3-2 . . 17 TGTGCCAGCAGCCAAGATCTCGGAGGGGGGATCAATCAGCCCCAGCATTTT CASSQDLGGGINQPQHF
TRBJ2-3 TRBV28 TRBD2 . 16 TGTGCCAGCAGGGGAAGCGGGGGAGACTACACAGATACGCAGTATTTT CASRGSGGDYTDTQYF
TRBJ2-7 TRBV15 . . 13 TGTGCCACCAGCAGTGACGGGACCTACGAGCAGTACTTC CATSSDGTYEQYF
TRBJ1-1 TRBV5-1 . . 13 TGCGCCAGCAGCAGGTGGGAGAACACTGAAGCTTTCTTT CASSRWENTEAFF
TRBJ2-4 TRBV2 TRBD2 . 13 TGTGCCAGCAGTGTCGGGGGGGCAGGCATTCAGTACTTC CASSVGGAGIQYF
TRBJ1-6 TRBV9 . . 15 TGTGCCAGCAGCGAGGCCCGGGGGGCTAATTCACCCCTCCACTTT CASSEARGANSPLHF
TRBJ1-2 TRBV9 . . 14 TGTGCCAGCAGCGTAGGTCCAGGGCTTGAGTCGGGAACCTTC CASSVGPGLESGTF
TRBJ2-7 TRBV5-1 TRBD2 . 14 TGCGCCAGCAGTTTTAGCGGGGGTTCCTACGAGCAGTACTTC CASSFSGGSYEQYF
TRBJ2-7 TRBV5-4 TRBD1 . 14 TGTGCCAGCAGCTTGGAGACAGGGCATTGGGAGCAGTACTTC CASSLETGHWEQYF
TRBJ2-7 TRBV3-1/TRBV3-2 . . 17 TGTGCCAGCAGCCAAGTGGGGGTAAGGACACCCCTCTACGAGCAGTACTTC CASSQVGVRTPLYEQYF
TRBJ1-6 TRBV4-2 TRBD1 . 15 TGTGCCAGCAGCCAAGAGGACAGGGTTTTATGGCCCCTCCACTTT CASSQEDRVLWPLHF
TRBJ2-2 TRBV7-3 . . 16 TGTGCCAGCAGCTCAGGGTCCAGGGGTGGCACCGGGGAGCTGTTTTTT CASSSGSRGGTGELFF
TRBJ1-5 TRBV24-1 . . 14 TGTGCCACCAGTGATTGGCAGATAAATCAGCCCCAGCATTTT CATSDWQINQPQHF
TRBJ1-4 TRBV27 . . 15 TGTGCCAGCAGGCTACTTGGGGCGGCTAATGAAAAACTGTTTTTT CASRLLGAANEKLFF
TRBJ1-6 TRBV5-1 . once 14 TGCGCCAGCAGACCCGGGACCGCTAATTCACCCCTCCACTTT CASRPGTANSPLHF
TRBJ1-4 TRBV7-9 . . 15 TGTGCCAGCAGCTTACCCTTGGGGGGAAATGAAAAACTGTTTTTT CASSLPLGGNEKLFF
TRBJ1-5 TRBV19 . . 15 TGTGCCAGTAGTATGGCTGGGTATAGCAATCAGCCCCAGCATTTT CASSMAGYSNQPQHF
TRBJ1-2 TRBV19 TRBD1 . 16 TGTGCCAGTAGTATAGAAGGGACAGGGAACGCTTATGGCTACACCTTC CASSIEGTGNAYGYTF
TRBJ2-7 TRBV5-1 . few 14 TGCGCCAGCAGCCCGGCGGGGTCCCCCTACGAGCAGTACTTC CASSPAGSPYEQYF
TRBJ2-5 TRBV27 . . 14 TGTGCCAGCAGTTTGCAGGGGGGCCGGGAGACCCAGTACTTC CASSLQGGRETQYF
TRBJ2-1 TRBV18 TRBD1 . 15 TGTGCCAGCTCGGGACAGGGGGGGTCCTACAATGAGCAGTTCTTC CASSGQGGSYNEQFF